This T cell receptor (beta chain) was recovered during a study of cytomegalovirus exposure and HLA in healthy donors. V lost 5 bases and J lost 4; bases outside the gene matches: 3. CDR1 SGHNT and CDR2 YENEEA come from the germline V gene. The CDR3 has 15 residues. The primer mix had 60 Vbeta and 13 Jbeta primers. The data were produced by immunoSEQ multiplex PCR, yet TCRdb's version contains in-frame clones alone and is incomplete. The table records roughly 160,000 clones, 60% to 80% of them present only once. This sequence originates from a man aged 50 or older in good health and CMV-seropositive. This chain links TRBV11-3 with TRBJ2-1; 12 nucleotides match TRBD2. Sequenced material: PBMCs. CDR3 protein: CASSTSGGNYNEQFF. In DNA form, the CDR3 reads TGTGCCAGCAGCACTAGCGGGGGGAATTACAATGAGCAGTTCTTC. Using reference TRBV11-3 and TRBJ2-1 for the parts outside the CDR3, the full variable domain is EAGVVQSPRYKIIEKKQPVAFWCNPISGHNTLYWYLQNLGQGPELLIRYENEEAVDDSQLPKDRFSAERLKGVDSTLKIQPAELGDSAVYLCASSTSGGNYNEQFFGPGTRLTVL.